The 3 T cell receptor beta chains given below trace back to one sample, sequenced in a study of T cell responses to AZD1222 COVID-19 vaccine. The data were produced by immunoSEQ multiplex PCR, yet TCRdb's version contains in-frame clones alone and is incomplete. The repertoire holds 90,000 to 120,000 clones, 75% to 90% seen once, with 3.5% to 4.5% in the top ten. The input for sequencing was peripheral blood, taken on day 0 of AZD1222 vaccination. Every receptor here comes from an adult in good health.

The gene calls are TRBV18 and TRBJ2-1, with D possibly being TRBD1 or TRBD2 (6 bases each). The CDR3 runs 16 residues. Trimming took off 1 base at V and 16 bases at J, with 26 bases between the two ends. CDR1 is KGHSH, CDR2 LQKENI, per germline. CDR3 sequence: CASSPLSGGTRDTIFF. The CDR3 DNA is TGTGCCAGCTCACCACTTTCAGGCGGGACGCGGGACACTATTTTCTTC.

This chain joins TRBV6-6 and TRBJ1-1; TRBD1 is a possible D gene (5 bases). V was shortened by 7 bases and J by 10 bases, with 19 bases between the two germline ends. CDR1 is MNHNY and CDR2 is SVGAGI in the germline V gene (reference sequence). The CDR3 sequence is 13 residues long. The chain's CDR3 is CASKPGSGTRAFF. For the CDR3, the DNA is TGTGCCAGCAAACCAGGGTCCGGGACCCGAGCTTTCTTT.

DNA of the CDR3: TGTGCCAGCAGACTACAGGGGGGTTTAGCAGATACGCAGTATTTT. This encodes CASRLQGGLADTQYF. This chain uses TRBV6-6 with TRBJ2-3; 8 nucleotides align to TRBD1. The CDR3 consists of 15 residues. V was clipped by 6 bases and J by 4 bases; unmatched bases: 9. Per the germline V gene, CDR1 is MNHNY and CDR2 is SVGAGI (reference sequence).